This paragraph covers one T cell receptor (beta chain) sequence. These data belong to a study of blood T cell repertoires in COVID-19. The length of the CDR3 is 14 residues. Per germline, CDR1 SEHNR and CDR2 FQNEAQ (reference sequence). J gave up 5 bases and V 3 bases, and 3 bases lay outside the gene matches. How the authors handled the data: Nucleated cell number was recorded as an estimate derived from reference gene primer amplification. Profiled with immunoSEQ multiplex PCR; TCRdb holds only in-frame clones, not every one. The V and J calls and clone size come from that table; D and trimming were worked out from the DNA. Of some 96,000 clones in the sample, more than 75% are singletons; the top ten hold 7.4%.

The source is a man in his thirties or forties in a cohort sampled during active COVID-19. This chain uses TRBV7-9 with TRBJ2-5; TRBD1 agrees at 10 bases. Sequencing was done on a sample of peripheral blood. CDR3 DNA sequence: TGTGCCAGCAGCTTCTGGGGACAGGGGGAGACCCAGTACTTC. It translates to CASSFWGQGETQYF.